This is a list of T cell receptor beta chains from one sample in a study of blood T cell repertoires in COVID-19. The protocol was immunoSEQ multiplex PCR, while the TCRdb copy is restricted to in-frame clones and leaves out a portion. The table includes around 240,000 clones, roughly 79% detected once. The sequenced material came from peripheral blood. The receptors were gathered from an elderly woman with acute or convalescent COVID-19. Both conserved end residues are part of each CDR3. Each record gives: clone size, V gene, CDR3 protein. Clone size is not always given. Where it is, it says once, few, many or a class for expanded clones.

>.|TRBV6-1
CASSDTRLAGATDTQYF
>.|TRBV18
CASSPQAGGRNTEAFF
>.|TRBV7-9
CASSRRQAADTQYF
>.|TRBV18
CASSQGVLMDNEQFF
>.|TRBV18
CASSYTGQLNGNTIYF
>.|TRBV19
CASTPQVGGYSGNTIYF
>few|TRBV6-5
CASRLDGIGSGELFF
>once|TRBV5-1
CASSLVPSTGGNGYEQYF
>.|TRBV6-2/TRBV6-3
CASSYQQGGNGYTF
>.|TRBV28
CASSFPSGGGTYEQYF
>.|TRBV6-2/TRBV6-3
CASSARGEETQYF
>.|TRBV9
CASSVEVGAYNEQFF
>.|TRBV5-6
CASSLGWHEQFF
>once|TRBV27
CASAGSTDTQYF
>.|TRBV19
CASSYQGNYGYTF
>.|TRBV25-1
CASSSGLARDTQYF
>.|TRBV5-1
CASSLGGSSYEQYF
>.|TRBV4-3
CASSQLSGRTGQGIRNGYTF
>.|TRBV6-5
CASSLRQSTDTQYF
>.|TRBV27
CASSLLGGTKNIQYF
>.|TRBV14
CASSQDRLSSGNTIYF
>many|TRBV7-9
CASSLGTGGVQPQHF
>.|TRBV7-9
CASSLAQRNIQYF
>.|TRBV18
CASSPNGNTEAFF
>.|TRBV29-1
CSTSLPGAGRLEAFF
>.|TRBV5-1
CASSLQGNQPQHF
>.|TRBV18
CASSPPWGDEQYF
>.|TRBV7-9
CASSSRGRGWTGELFF
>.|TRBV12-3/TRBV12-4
CASSLRAQETQYF
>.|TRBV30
CAWSLPGLATYNEQFF
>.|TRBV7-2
CASSLGGNSYEQYF
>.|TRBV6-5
CARKTGGSDGYTF
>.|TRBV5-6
CASSLAGREADQPQHF
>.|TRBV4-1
CASSQDFQMGSNQPQHF
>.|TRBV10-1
CASSVWDGGQETQYF
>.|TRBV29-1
CSVPPSQGGGGYTF
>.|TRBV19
CASSIDRFGEHSNQPQHF
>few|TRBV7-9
CASSGDRGRIQETQYF
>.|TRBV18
CASSPKEDRVTDTQYF
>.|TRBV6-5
CASSYKLTSPTEQFF
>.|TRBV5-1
CASSMTVNTEAFF
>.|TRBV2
CASSAWGVGLAEETQYF
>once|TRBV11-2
CASSLDSRGAQNTEAFF
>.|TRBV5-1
CASSLFQGGPSYEQYF
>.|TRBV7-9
CASSFSEGTIYF
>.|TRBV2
CASSKGGPNTEAFF
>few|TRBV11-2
CASSLLAGPNTGELFF
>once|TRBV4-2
CASSQATGTGVNYGYTF
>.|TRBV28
CASSFRREPYNEQFF
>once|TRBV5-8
CASSLGDRVNQPQHF
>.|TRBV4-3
CASSQDRSSSGANVLTF
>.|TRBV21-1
CASSKLGQIQETQYF